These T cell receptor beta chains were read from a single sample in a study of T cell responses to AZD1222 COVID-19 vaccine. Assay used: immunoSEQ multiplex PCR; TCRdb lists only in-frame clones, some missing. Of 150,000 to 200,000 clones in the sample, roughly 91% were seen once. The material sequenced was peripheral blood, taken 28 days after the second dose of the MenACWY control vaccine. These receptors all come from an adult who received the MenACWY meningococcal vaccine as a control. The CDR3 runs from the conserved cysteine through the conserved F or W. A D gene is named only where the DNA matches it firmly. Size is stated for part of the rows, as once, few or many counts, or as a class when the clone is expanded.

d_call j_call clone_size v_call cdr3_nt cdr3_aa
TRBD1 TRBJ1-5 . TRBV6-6 TGTGCCAGCAGTTTTTACCCGGGACAGGGTCAGCCCCAGCATTTT CASSFYPGQGQPQHF
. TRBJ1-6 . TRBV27 TGTGCCAGCAGTTCTAGCCGGAAGAATTCACCCCTCCACTTT CASSSSRKNSPLHF
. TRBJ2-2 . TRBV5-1 TGCGCCAGCAGCTTCCAAAACACCGGGGAGCTGTTTTTT CASSFQNTGELFF
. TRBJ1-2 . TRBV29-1 TGCAGCGTTGTCGGGAGGGGAGCTAACTATGGCTACACCTTC CSVVGRGANYGYTF
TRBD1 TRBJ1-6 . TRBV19 TGTGCCAGTAGGGGACAGGTTAATTCACCCCTCCACTTT CASRGQVNSPLHF
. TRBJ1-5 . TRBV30 TGTGCCTGGGGGGACACCAACCTCAATCAGCCCCAGCATTTT CAWGDTNLNQPQHF
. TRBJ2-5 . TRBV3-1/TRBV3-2 TGTGCCAGCAGCCAAGGCCAGGGGACGGTAGAGACCCAGTACTTC CASSQGQGTVETQYF
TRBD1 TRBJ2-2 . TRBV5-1 TGCGCCAGCAGCGCCCGGGACAGGGAAACCGGGGAGCTGTTTTTT CASSARDRETGELFF
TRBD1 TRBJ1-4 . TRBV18 TGTGCCAGCTCACCTAATCGACAGGGGGGACTGTTTTTT CASSPNRQGGLFF
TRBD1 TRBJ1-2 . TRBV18 TGTGCCAGCTCCCCTAGGGACAGCCTGGGAGACTATGGCTACACCTTC CASSPRDSLGDYGYTF
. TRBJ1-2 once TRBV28 TGTGCCAGCAGTTCCCCGGGCCCTTATGACGGCTATGGCTACACCTTC CASSSPGPYDGYGYTF
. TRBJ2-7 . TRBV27 TGTGCCAGCAGTAAACGCAACTATCGTACCTACGAGCAGTACTTC CASSKRNYRTYEQYF
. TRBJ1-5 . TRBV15 TGTGCCACCAGAAGCTACAGGGAGGAGAAGCCCCAGCATTTT CATRSYREEKPQHF
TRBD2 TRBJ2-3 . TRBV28 TGTGCCAGCAGTCGTACTAGCGGGGGAGGAGGTACGCAGTATTTT CASSRTSGGGGTQYF
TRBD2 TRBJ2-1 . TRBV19 TGTGCCAGTAGTCGTCCCAGCGGGGGGGCCGCGAATGAGCAGTTCTTC CASSRPSGGAANEQFF
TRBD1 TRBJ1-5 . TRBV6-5 TGTGCCAGCAGTTACACAGGGGGTAGCAATCAGCCCCAGCATTTT CASSYTGGSNQPQHF
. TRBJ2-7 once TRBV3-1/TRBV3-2 TGTGCCAGCAGCCAAGTTCTCGGGGGCTACGAGCAGTACTTC CASSQVLGGYEQYF
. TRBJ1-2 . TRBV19 TGTGCCAGTAGTATAAGAGCCGCGTTGGGTAACTATGGCTACACCTTC CASSIRAALGNYGYTF
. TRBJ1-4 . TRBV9 TGTGCCAGCAGCGTAGGTATAGGGGGAAATGAAAAACTGTTTTTT CASSVGIGGNEKLFF
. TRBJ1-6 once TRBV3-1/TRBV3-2 TGTGCCAGCAGCCCTACTCCACAGGGTTGGAATTCACCCCTCCACTTT CASSPTPQGWNSPLHF
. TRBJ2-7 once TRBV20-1 TGCAGTGCTAGTGGTCTCAGGGCAGAGCAGTACTTC CSASGLRAEQYF
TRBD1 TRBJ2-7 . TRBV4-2 TGTGCCAGCCACCGGGGACAGGGGGACTACGAGCAGTACTTC CASHRGQGDYEQYF
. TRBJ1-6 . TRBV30 TGTGCCTGTACAGAGGGTCTTGGTAATTCACCCCTCCACTTT CACTEGLGNSPLHF
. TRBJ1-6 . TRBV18 TGTGCCAGCTCACAGGATTCACCCCTCCACTTT CASSQDSPLHF
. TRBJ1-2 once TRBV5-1 TGCGCCAGCAGCTTGGACGGAGGGGCTTCGGGCTTC CASSLDGGASGF
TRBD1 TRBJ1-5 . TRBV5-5 TGTGCCAGCAGCCCCGATGCAGGGGCAGGGGGGCCCCAGCATTTT CASSPDAGAGGPQHF
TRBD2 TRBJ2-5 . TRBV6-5 TGTGCCAGCAGTTACCCCACTAGCGGGGGGACAGAGACCCAGTACTTC CASSYPTSGGTETQYF
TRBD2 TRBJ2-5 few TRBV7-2 TGTGCCAGCAGCCCAGAACTAGCGGCACCGGAGACCCAGTACTTC CASSPELAAPETQYF
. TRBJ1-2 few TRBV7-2 TGTGCCAGCAGCTTAGCGGGCGCCACGGGCTATGGCTACACCTTC CASSLAGATGYGYTF
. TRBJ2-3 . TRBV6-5 TGTGCCAGCAGTTACTCTAGACCGAAGCAGACGTATACGCAGTATTTT CASSYSRPKQTYTQYF
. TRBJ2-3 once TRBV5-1 TGCGCCAGCAGCTCACAGGGGACTAGCACAGATACGCAGTATTTT CASSSQGTSTDTQYF
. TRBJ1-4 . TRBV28 TGTGCCAGCAGGGGGACACCACTCGAAAAACTGTTTTTT CASRGTPLEKLFF
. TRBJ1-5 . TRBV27 TGTGCCAGCAGTCCCACGGGACGCAATCAGCCCCAGCATTTT CASSPTGRNQPQHF
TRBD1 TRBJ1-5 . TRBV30 TGTGCCTGGAGTGTTAAGGGGGCGGGCAATCAGCCCCAGCATTTT CAWSVKGAGNQPQHF
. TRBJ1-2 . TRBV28 TGTGCCAGCAGCGCGGCGAGAGGCTACACCTTC CASSAARGYTF
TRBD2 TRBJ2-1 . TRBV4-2 TGTGCCAGCAGCCACCCATTAGCGGGGGCGGGCAATGAGCAGTTCTTC CASSHPLAGAGNEQFF
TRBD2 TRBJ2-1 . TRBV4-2 TGTGCCAGCAGCCAAGATGGCCCGGGGACTAGCGGGGGGTTTCGCAATGAGCAGTTCTTC CASSQDGPGTSGGFRNEQFF
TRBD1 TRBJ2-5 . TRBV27 TGTGCCAGCAGTCCGCGGACAGGAGAGACCCAGTACTTC CASSPRTGETQYF
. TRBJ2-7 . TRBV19 TGTGCCAGTAGTATATTCGACGAGGGGGCCTACGAGCAGTACTTC CASSIFDEGAYEQYF
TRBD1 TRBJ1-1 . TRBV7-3 TGTGCCAGCAGCTTACAGGGGGCTGCTATGAACACTGAAGCTTTCTTT CASSLQGAAMNTEAFF
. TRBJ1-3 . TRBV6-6 TGTGCCAGCAGTTACAGGGTGTCTGGAAACACCATATATTTT CASSYRVSGNTIYF